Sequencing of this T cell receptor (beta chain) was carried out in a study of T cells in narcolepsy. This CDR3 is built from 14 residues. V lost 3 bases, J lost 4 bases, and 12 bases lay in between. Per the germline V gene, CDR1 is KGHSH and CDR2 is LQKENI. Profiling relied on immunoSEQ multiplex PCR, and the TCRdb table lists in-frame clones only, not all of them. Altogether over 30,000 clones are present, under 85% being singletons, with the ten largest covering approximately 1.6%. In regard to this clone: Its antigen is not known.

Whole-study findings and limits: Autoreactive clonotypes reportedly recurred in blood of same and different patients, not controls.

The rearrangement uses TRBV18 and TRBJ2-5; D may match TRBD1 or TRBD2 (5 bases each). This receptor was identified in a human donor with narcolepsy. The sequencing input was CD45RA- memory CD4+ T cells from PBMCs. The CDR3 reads CASSPATRGETQYF. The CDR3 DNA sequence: TGTGCCAGCTCACCGGCCACTAGGGGAGAGACCCAGTACTTC.